These 8 T cell receptor beta chains were sequenced from one sample in a study of CD8 T cells in Susac syndrome. About 0.45 to 1 ug RNA was reverse transcribed with random hexamers. TCRdb reprocessed the immunoSEQ multiplex PCR reads with MiXCR, giving one entry per CDR3 protein. Of some 160,000 distinct CDR3 sequences in the sample, about 95% were seen once. Sequenced sample: CD8+ T cells from PBMCs. The receptor set was obtained from a human donor with multiple sclerosis.

The chain joins TRBV11-2 to TRBJ2-5; D gene unclear. The CDR3 totals 11 residues. V lost 5 bases and J 4 bases, leaving 5 bases between the germline ends. Germline V gene sequence: CDR1 SGHAT, CDR2 FQNNGV. CDR3 sequence (DNA): TGTGCCAGCAGCGAAACAGAGACCCAGTACTTC. Encoded protein: CASSETETQYF.

The CDR3: CASSQDQAGRGEAFF. For the CDR3, the DNA is TGCGCCAGCAGCCAAGATCAGGCAGGCCGGGGTGAAGCTTTCTTT. The chain carries TRBV4-1 and TRBJ1-1, with D unresolved. CDR1 is MGHRA, CDR2 YSYEKL, per germline. The CDR3 is 15 residues long. Trimming pared 0 bases from V and 7 bases from J, leaving 15 bases between.

The chain carries TRBV6-5 and TRBJ2-1; the match to TRBD2 covers 11 bases. This CDR3 has 17 amino acids. Looked up from germline, CDR1 is MNHEY and CDR2 is SVGAGI. Trimming removed 4 bases from V and 7 bases from J; junction bases left unmatched: 12. CDR3 sequence: CASSLWGLADSGNEQFF. DNA for the CDR3: TGTGCCAGCAGTTTATGGGGACTAGCGGATTCGGGGAATGAGCAGTTCTTC.

The CDR3 DNA reads TGCAGCGCTGCACTGACAGGTGCCTACGAGCAGTACTTC. Amino acid sequence: CSAALTGAYEQYF. The rearrangement joins TRBV29-1 to TRBJ2-7; TRBD1 is a possible D gene (6 bases). The CDR3 runs 13 residues. Germline V gene sequence: CDR1 SQVTM, CDR2 ANQGSEA. V lost 7 bases to trimming and J lost 2 bases, with 15 bases between them.

V is TRBV2 and J is TRBJ2-7; a possible D gene is TRBD1 (5 bases). The CDR3 loop spans 14 amino acids. Trimming shortened V by 6 bases and J by 0 bases, and 12 bases separated the two germline ends. Germline CDR1 and CDR2: SNHLY and FYNNEI. The CDR3 DNA sequence: TGTGCCAGCAGCGACAGTCAAATCTCCTACGAGCAGTACTTC. This encodes CASSDSQISYEQYF.

The V and J genes are TRBV12-3 or TRBV12-4 and TRBJ2-7, with D uncertain. The V and J ends lost 6 bases and 5 bases respectively, with 8 bases between them. The CDR3 loop spans 11 amino acids. DNA for the CDR3: TGTGCCAGCAGCCTTCTGCACGAGCAGTACTTC. This sequence encodes CASSLLHEQYF.

Only one count was recorded for this clonotype. The genes are TRBV11-2 and TRBJ2-5; no firm D call. Looked up from germline, CDR1 is SGHAT and CDR2 is FQNNGV. CDR3 size: 15 residues. Trimming pared 1 base from V and 1 base from J, leaving 10 bases between. CDR3 sequence reads: CASSLVVTAQETQYF. Here the CDR3 DNA reads TGTGCCAGCAGCTTAGTCGTCACGGCCCAAGAGACCCAGTACTTC.

The chain employs TRBV12-3 or TRBV12-4 and TRBJ1-2; D might be TRBD1 (5 bases). The CDR3 contains 14 residues. The germline V and J ends were trimmed by 4 bases and 4 bases, with 13 bases remaining between them. CDR3 DNA: TGTGCCAGCAGTTGGCGGGGCGAGGGCTATGGCTACACCTTC. Protein: CASSWRGEGYGYTF.